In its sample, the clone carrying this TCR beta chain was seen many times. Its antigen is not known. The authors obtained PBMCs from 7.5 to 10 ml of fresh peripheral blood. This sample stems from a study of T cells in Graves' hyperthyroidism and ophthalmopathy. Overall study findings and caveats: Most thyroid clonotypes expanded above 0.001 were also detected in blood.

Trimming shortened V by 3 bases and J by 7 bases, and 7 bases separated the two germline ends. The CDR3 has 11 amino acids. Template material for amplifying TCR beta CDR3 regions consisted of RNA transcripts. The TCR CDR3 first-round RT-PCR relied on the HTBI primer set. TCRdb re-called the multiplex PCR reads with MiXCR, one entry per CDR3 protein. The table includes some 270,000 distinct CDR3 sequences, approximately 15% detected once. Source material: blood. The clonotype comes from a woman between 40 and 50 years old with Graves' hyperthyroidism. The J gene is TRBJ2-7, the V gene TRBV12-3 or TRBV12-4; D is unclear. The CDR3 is CASSFSGEQYF. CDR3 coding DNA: TGTGCCAGCAGTTTCTCTGGGGAGCAGTACTTC.